The 32 T cell receptor beta chains reported below all come from one sample, sequenced in a study of T cell repertoires in cytomegalovirus infection. TCRdb itself ran the reads through MiXCR, one entry per CDR3 protein. The sample lists fewer than 900,000 distinct CDR3 sequences, about 28% occurring once. The antigens for these receptors are not known. This material consisted of cultured CD8+ T cells from PBMCs, taken from culture after CMV antigen stimulation. These receptors were collected from a human donor in good health (CMV status not recorded). Some clones in this sample may be carry-over from other donors' samples.

This clonotype was seen ten or more times. The chain links TRBV19 to TRBJ1-5; weak D call: TRBD1 (6 bases). V lost 2 bases and J lost 5, with 13 bases in between. Germline V gene lookup returns CDR1 LNHDA and CDR2 SQIVND (reference sequence). This CDR3 region has 15 residues. The CDR3 DNA is TGTGCCAGTAGTATAAAAGACAGGCGGGATCAGCCCCAGCATTTT. It translates to CASSIKDRRDQPQHF.

This clonotype was seen only a few times. The chain has TRBV5-6 and TRBJ2-7, with 7 positions matching TRBD1. V was pared by 0 bases and J by 4 bases, with 4 bases of the junction left unmatched. CDR3 size: 14 residues. Germline lookup yields CDR1 SGHDT and CDR2 YYEEEE. Here the CDR3 reads CASSLGKGAYEQYV. CDR3 DNA sequence: TGTGCCAGCAGCTTGGGGAAGGGGGCGTACGAGCAGTACGTC.

This clonotype was recorded at least ten times. The chain recombines TRBV4-1 with TRBJ2-1, with D tentatively TRBD2 (6 bases). V gave up 0 bases and J gave up 8 bases, with 20 bases separating them. Per germline, CDR1 MGHRA and CDR2 YSYEKL. CDR3 length: 17 amino acids. CDR3 loop: CASSQEVGGWASDEQFF. The DNA of the CDR3 is TGCGCCAGCAGCCAAGAAGTCGGAGGGTGGGCCAGCGATGAGCAGTTCTTC.

This chain connects TRBV27 to TRBJ1-2, with 7 bases fitting TRBD1. J gave up 13 bases and V 1 base, and 12 bases lay outside the gene matches. Germline values: CDR1 MNHEY, CDR2 SMNVEV (reference sequence). This CDR3 comprises 14 residues. The CDR3 is CASSLLGGASLRTF. CDR3 in DNA: TGTGCCAGCAGTTTATTAGGGGGCGCCTCGTTACGCACCTTC.

As for this clonotype: A read error may explain this, as a much larger clone is one base away. This chain links TRBV6-2 or TRBV6-3 with TRBJ2-2, with D hard to call. Trimming left V 7 bases short and J 5 bases short, with 5 bases between. Germline V gene lookup returns CDR1 MNHEY and CDR2 SVGEGT. The CDR3 has 11 amino acids. CDR3 sequence reads: CASTMTGELFF. The CDR3 bases are TGTGCCAGCACCATGACCGGGGAGCTGTTTTTT.

This clonotype was found a few times. This chain joins TRBV15 and TRBJ2-1, with a tentative D call TRBD2 (5 bases). Trimming took off 3 bases at V and 0 bases at J, with 9 bases between the two ends. Germline CDR1 reads LNHNV; CDR2 reads YYDKDF (reference sequence). The CDR3 is made up of 15 amino acids. The DNA for the CDR3 is TGTGCCACCAGCAGCCCCCGGGGCTCCTACAATGAGCAGTTCTTC. This sequence encodes CATSSPRGSYNEQFF.

This clonotype was recorded a few times. This sequence joins TRBV10-3 and TRBJ2-3; 7 positions match TRBD1. This CDR3 has 16 residues. Germline V gives CDR1 ENHRY, CDR2 SYGVKD. With 8 bases clipped from V and 1 base from J, the junction kept 12 bases outside the gene matches. The DNA for the CDR3 is TGTGCCATCCGCATTAAGAGGGACAGAGGCACAGATACGCAGTATTTT. This gives the protein CAIRIKRDRGTDTQYF.

This clonotype has just a few counts. J is TRBJ2-7 and V is TRBV28, with D possibly being TRBD1 or TRBD2 (5 bases each). The CDR3 runs to 13 residues. Trimming shortened V by 3 bases and J by 9 bases, and 15 bases separated the two germline ends. Germline V gene lookup returns CDR1 MDHEN and CDR2 SYDVKM. CDR3 coding DNA: TGTGCCAGCAGTTTCCAGGGACCTGAACGGCAGTACGTC. It codes for CASSFQGPERQYV.

This rearrangement joins TRBV19 to TRBJ1-5; D uncertain. The CDR3 extends over 16 amino acids. Trimming took 2 bases from V and 0 from J, leaving 11 bases between them. Germline V gives CDR1 LNHDA, CDR2 SQIVND (reference sequence). CDR3 bases: TGTGCCAGTAGTATAACGGCTCGATATAGCAATCAGCCCCAGCATTTT. The encoded protein is CASSITARYSNQPQHF.

This clonotype was seen repeatedly, ten times or more. J is TRBJ2-1 and V is TRBV19; no clear D. The V gene lost 5 bases and the J gene lost 7 bases, with 9 bases spanning the gap. Per the germline V gene, CDR1 is LNHDA and CDR2 is SQIVND (reference sequence). The CDR3 has 12 amino acids. This CDR3 reads CASSPLNNEQFF. The CDR3 region has the DNA TGTGCCAGTAGTCCCCTCAATAATGAGCAGTTCTTC.

The chain uses TRBV5-6 and TRBJ2-1, with TRBD2 as a possible D gene (6 bases). V lost 4 bases and J 9 bases, leaving 17 bases between the germline ends. This CDR3 contains 14 residues. Germline CDR1 reads SGHDT; CDR2 reads YYEEEE. The CDR3 DNA follows: TGTGCCAGCAGCCCACCCCTCGGGAGCGGTGAGCAGTTCTTC. Amino acids: CASSPPLGSGEQFF.

This clonotype was seen ten or more times. The V call is TRBV27, the J call TRBJ1-1; no firm D call. Trimming cost V 6 bases and J 1 base, with 9 bases left between them. The CDR3 sequence is 13 residues long. In germline, CDR1 is MNHEY, CDR2 SMNVEV (reference sequence). In nucleotides, the CDR3 is TGTGCCAGCAGCTTAGCGGGGAACACTGAAGCTTTCTTT. Amino acid sequence: CASSLAGNTEAFF.

In its sample, this clonotype was seen many times. The chain carries TRBV7-6 and TRBJ2-1; possible D gene TRBD2, 6 bases. Germline CDR1 is SGHVS and CDR2 is FNYEAQ. The CDR3 totals 15 residues. The V end lost 6 bases, the J end lost 0 bases, and 12 bases lay between the germline ends. The CDR3 DNA sequence: TGTGCCAGCAGTCTGGTGGGAGGCTCCTACAATGAGCAGTTCTTC. Translation gives CASSLVGGSYNEQFF.

This clonotype was picked up a small number of times. The chain couples TRBV6-6 to TRBJ1-4; TRBD1 agrees at 7 bases. Germline CDR1 MNHNY, CDR2 SVGAGI (reference sequence). The V segment lost 2 bases and the J segment 5 bases; nucleotides outside the gene matches: 11. This CDR3 has 17 residues. The CDR3 protein is CASSYPPPTGWNEKLFF. For the CDR3, the DNA is TGTGCCAGCAGTTACCCTCCGCCGACAGGGTGGAATGAAAAACTGTTTTTT.

This chain uses TRBV10-3 with TRBJ1-2; D remains ambiguous. V dropped 3 bases and J dropped 8 bases, with 13 bases sitting between them. Germline lookup yields CDR1 ENHRY and CDR2 SYGVKD. CDR3 length: 13 residues. CDR3 DNA: TGTGCCATCAGTGAACCCCCACTCGGCGGCTACACCTTC. Translating it yields CAISEPPLGGYTF.

This clonotype was seen repeatedly, ten times or more. The V and J genes are TRBV7-6 and TRBJ2-7; weak D call: TRBD1 (5 bases). The CDR3 spans 15 residues. Germline loops: CDR1 SGHVS, CDR2 FNYEAQ. V was shortened by 2 bases and J by 6 bases, with 17 bases between the two germline ends. CDR3 nucleotides: TGTGCCAGCAGCTTACTGTCAACTCAGGGATCCGAGCAGTACTTC. It is translated as CASSLLSTQGSEQYF.

The J gene is TRBJ1-1, the V gene TRBV5-4; no reliable D call. Germline assignment: CDR1 SGHNT and CDR2 YYREEE (reference sequence). V lost 4 bases, J lost 6 bases, and 10 bases lay in between. CDR3 length equals 12 residues. The CDR3 loop is CASSTVSSEAFF. Here the CDR3 DNA reads TGTGCCAGCAGCACGGTGTCTTCTGAAGCTTTCTTT.

V gene TRBV12-3 or TRBV12-4 combines with J gene TRBJ2-7; the D gene is possibly TRBD2 (6 bases). The CDR3 length is 15 residues. The germline V and J ends were trimmed by 1 base and 3 bases, with 13 bases remaining between them. The CDR3 loop is CASSLDGGTDYEQYF. The CDR3 DNA follows: TGTGCCAGCAGTTTAGACGGCGGGACCGACTACGAGCAGTACTTC.

In DNA form, the CDR3 reads TGCGCCAGCAGCCAAGAGGCGGGACCCGTGCAGTTGGGCTACACCTTC. Translating it yields CASSQEAGPVQLGYTF. The rearrangement joins TRBV4-1 to TRBJ1-2, with D possibly matching TRBD1 (5 bases). With 0 bases removed from V and 8 bases from J, the gap between germline ends came to 19 bases. CDR1 and CDR2 from the germline V gene are MGHRA and YSYEKL. CDR3 length: 16 residues.

This clonotype was counted between two and nine times. V is TRBV10-3 and J is TRBJ1-5, with D possibly matching TRBD1 (6 bases). The CDR3 runs to 18 residues. The V end lost 2 bases, the J end lost 6 bases, and 23 bases lay between the germline ends. The V gene's germline CDR1 is ENHRY and CDR2 SYGVKD. The CDR3 nucleotides read TGTGCCATCAGTGAGGAGGGCTGGGACACCGATCGGGGTCAGCCCCAGCATTTT. It yields the protein CAISEEGWDTDRGQPQHF.

Details on this clonotype: An end of the junction does not agree with germline; a read error may underlie this. J is TRBJ2-4 and V is TRBV7-9; perhaps TRBD2 as D (6 bases). This CDR3 contains 17 residues. Germline values: CDR1 SEHNR, CDR2 FQNEAQ (reference sequence). The CDR3 reads CTSSGRGGLGTKNIQYF. The CDR3 region has the DNA TGTACCAGCAGCGGACGAGGAGGGCTCGGTACCAAAAACATTCAGTACTTC.

CDR3 region: CASSIPRDRGQETQYF. The CDR3 DNA follows: TGTGCCAGTAGTATCCCCCGGGACAGGGGCCAAGAGACCCAGTACTTC. The chain uses TRBV19 and TRBJ2-5; 10 bases match TRBD1. The V and J ends lost 3 bases and 1 base, in that order; junction bases with no gene match: 5. The CDR3 consists of 16 residues. The germline gives CDR1 LNHDA, CDR2 SQIVND (reference sequence). The variable domain in full, with the rest retrieved from reference TRBV19 and TRBJ2-5, is DGGITQSPKYLFRKEGQNVTLSCEQNLNHDAMYWYRQDPGQGLRLIYYSQIVNDFQKGDIAEGYSVSREKKESFPLTVTSAQKNPTAFYLCASSIPRDRGQETQYFGPGTRLLVL.

The CDR3 is CASSVRPRNEQFF. CDR3 in DNA: TGTGCCAGCAGCGTAAGACCGCGCAATGAGCAGTTCTTC. The rearrangement joins TRBV9 to TRBJ2-1; no clear D. Germline CDR1 reads SGDLS; CDR2 reads YYNGEE. The CDR3 has 13 residues. Trimming pared 1 base from V and 6 bases from J, leaving 8 bases between.

This clonotype was counted only a few times. J is TRBJ2-1 and V is TRBV11-2; no reliable D call. The CDR3 length is 16 residues. V lost 5 bases and J lost 0, with 14 bases in between. Germline V gives CDR1 SGHAT, CDR2 FQNNGV. The CDR3 is CASSQVGWSSYNEQFF. DNA for the CDR3: TGTGCCAGCAGCCAAGTAGGATGGAGCTCCTACAATGAGCAGTTCTTC. The full variable domain, rest sourced from reference TRBV11-2 and TRBJ2-1, is EAGVAQSPRYKIIEKRQSVAFWCNPISGHATLYWYQQILGQGPKLLIQFQNNGVVDDSQLPKDRFSAERLKGVDSTLKIQPAKLEDSAVYLCASSQVGWSSYNEQFFGPGTRLTVL.

Points on this clonotype: With a much larger clone just one base away, this may be a read error. J is TRBJ1-2 and V is TRBV11-2; D gene uncertain. Germline-derived CDR1 and CDR2 are SGHAT and FQNNGV. The CDR3 has 13 amino acids. The germline V and J ends were trimmed by 1 base and 2 bases, with 5 bases remaining between them. The DNA of the CDR3 is TGTGCCAGCAGCTTAGTCTACAACTATGGCTACACCTTC. Translating gives CASSLVYNYGYTF.

This sequence joins TRBV28 and TRBJ1-5; 7 bases fit TRBD1. Germline loops: CDR1 MDHEN, CDR2 SYDVKM. The J segment lost 3 bases and the V segment lost 5 bases, leaving 13 bases of the junction unmatched. The CDR3 spans 17 residues. CDR3 coding DNA: TGTGCCAGCAGTCCACCCTCCGGGACAGAGCTCAATCAGCCCCAGCATTTT. It specifies CASSPPSGTELNQPQHF.

V and J are TRBV7-9 and TRBJ2-1; D remains ambiguous. Trimming removed 2 bases at V and 8 bases at J, with 10 bases between. CDR1 is SEHNR and CDR2 is FQNEAQ in the germline V gene (reference sequence). The CDR3 runs to 13 residues. Written as DNA, the CDR3 is TGTGCCAGCAGCTTAAGGCAGTTTGATGAGCAGTTCTTC. Its translation is CASSLRQFDEQFF.

This chain joins TRBV28 and TRBJ2-1; 7 bases align to TRBD2. Germline CDR1 reads MDHEN; CDR2 reads SYDVKM. CDR3 size: 16 residues. The J segment lost 10 bases and the V segment lost 3 bases, leaving 15 bases of the junction unmatched. The CDR3 DNA reads TGTGCCAGCAGTTTGGTCGGAGCGGGGCCCCTCGGAGAGCAGTTCTTC. Protein sequence: CASSLVGAGPLGEQFF.

This clonotype has only a few counts. The rearrangement uses TRBV6-5 and TRBJ1-2; TRBD1 agrees at 8 bases. The ends lost 5 bases at V and 3 bases at J; junction bases unmatched: 8. Germline V gene data show CDR1 as MNHEY and CDR2 as SVGAGI. The CDR3 loop spans 15 amino acids. CDR3: CASSPLAGGDYGYTF. CDR3 bases: TGTGCCAGCAGTCCTTTGGCAGGGGGCGACTATGGCTACACCTTC.

The J gene is TRBJ2-7, the V gene TRBV5-3, with TRBD1 matching 7 bases. Being an ORF, TRBV5-3 has a function that is uncertain. This CDR3 contains 14 residues. V lost 8 bases to trimming and J lost 5 bases; unmatched junction nucleotides: 13. CDR3 in DNA: TGTGCCAGCAGCCCCCGGACAGGCAGCGACGAGCAGTACTTC. Translation gives CASSPRTGSDEQYF.

This clonotype has ten or more counts. Written as DNA, the CDR3 is TGTGCCAGCAGCTTAGCGGAGACAGACACTGAAGCTTTCTTT. It specifies CASSLAETDTEAFF. The chain links TRBV7-6 to TRBJ1-1, with D perhaps matching TRBD1 (5 bases). The CDR3 consists of 14 residues. CDR1 and CDR2 from the germline V gene are SGHVS and FNYEAQ. V shed 0 bases and J shed 3 bases, with 8 bases lying between them.

This clonotype was counted many times. This chain uses TRBV7-2 with TRBJ1-4, with unresolved D. This CDR3 spans 15 amino acids. V was cut by 6 bases and J by 8 bases, with 19 bases left in between. The germline gives CDR1 SGHTA, CDR2 FQGNSA. The CDR3 bases are TGTGCCAGCAGTATTAACCGGGCCGCAAAGGAAAAACTGTTTTTT. This codes for CASSINRAAKEKLFF.